This paragraph covers one TCR beta chain sequence. Antigen unknown. The source of the sample is a study of T cell responses to AZD1222 COVID-19 vaccine. Notes on the study in general: Mostly white British, mostly female donors; authors suggested clonal diversity may be underestimated. Spike-wide vaccine-associated CD4 TCRs dominated at 160-218 and 743-854. Recipients of AZD1222 seropositive at baseline numbered only five or six.

V was shortened by 0 bases and J by 5 bases, with 8 bases between the two germline ends. The CDR3 extends over 13 amino acids. Germline CDR1 and CDR2: MNHNY and SVGAGI (reference sequence). Libraries were prepared by immunoSEQ multiplex PCR; TCRdb keeps only in-frame clonotypes and omits some of them. The sample records 95,000 to 100,000 clones, around 87% being singletons. Timing groups of about 4 and about 12 weeks for second doses were pooled. The material sequenced was peripheral blood, taken 28 days after the second AZD1222 dose. The receptor comes from an adult who received the AZD1222 COVID-19 vaccine. V and J are TRBV6-6 and TRBJ2-7; no definite D call. DNA of the CDR3: TGTGCCAGCAGTTACTCGACTGTCCACGAGCAGTACTTC. It encodes CASSYSTVHEQYF.